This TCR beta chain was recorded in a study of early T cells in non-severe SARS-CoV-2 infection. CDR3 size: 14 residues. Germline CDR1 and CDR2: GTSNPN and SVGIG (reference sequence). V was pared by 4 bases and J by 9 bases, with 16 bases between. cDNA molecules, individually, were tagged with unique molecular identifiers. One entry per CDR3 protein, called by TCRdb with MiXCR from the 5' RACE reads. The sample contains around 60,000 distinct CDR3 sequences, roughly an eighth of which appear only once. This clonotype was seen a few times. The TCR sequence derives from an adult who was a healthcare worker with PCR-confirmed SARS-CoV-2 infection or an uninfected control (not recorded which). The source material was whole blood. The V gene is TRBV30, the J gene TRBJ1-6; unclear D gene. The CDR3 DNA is TGTGCCTGGATGCGGGAACAAGGTGGTTCACCCCTCCACTTT. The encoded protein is CAWMREQGGSPLHF. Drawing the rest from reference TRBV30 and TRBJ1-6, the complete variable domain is SQTIHQWPATLVQPVGSPLSLECTVEGTSNPNLYWYRQAAGRGLQLLFYSVGIGQISSEVPQNLSASRPQDRQFILSSKKLLLSDSGFYLCAWMREQGGSPLHFGNGTRLTVT.